The source of this T cell receptor (beta chain) is a study of blood T cell repertoires in COVID-19. Trimming at V came to 0 bases and at J to 13 bases, leaving 4 bases not matched to a gene. The CDR3 is 15 residues long. Germline V gene lookup returns CDR1 MNHEY and CDR2 SVGAGI. Only in-frame clones appear in the TCRdb table, and some are missing; sequencing was by immunoSEQ multiplex PCR. The table lists roughly 200,000 clones, 85% to 90% of them singletons. Of note for this clone: Other DNA sequences in this specimen translate into the identical CDR3.

The rearrangement links TRBV6-5 to TRBJ1-6; the match to TRBD1 covers 12 bases. Source material: peripheral blood. The origin of this receptor is a man aged 60 to 75 who had recovered from COVID-19. The CDR3 protein is CASSYSGTGGSPLHF. The CDR3, as DNA: TGTGCCAGCAGTTACTCCGGGACAGGGGGCTCCCCCCTCCACTTT.